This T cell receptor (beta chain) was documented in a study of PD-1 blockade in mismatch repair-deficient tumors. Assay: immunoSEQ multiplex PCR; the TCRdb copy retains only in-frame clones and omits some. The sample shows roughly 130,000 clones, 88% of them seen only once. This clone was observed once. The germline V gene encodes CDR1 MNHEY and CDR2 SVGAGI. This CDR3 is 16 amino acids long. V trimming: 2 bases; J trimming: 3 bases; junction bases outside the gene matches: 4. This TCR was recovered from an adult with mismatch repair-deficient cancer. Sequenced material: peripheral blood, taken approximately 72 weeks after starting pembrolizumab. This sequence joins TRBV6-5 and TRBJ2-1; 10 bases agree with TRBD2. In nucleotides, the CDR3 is TGTGCCAGCAGTTACGTCGGGACTAGCGACTACAATGAGCAGTTCTTC. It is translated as CASSYVGTSDYNEQFF.